This T cell receptor beta chain was identified during a study of T cell changes during pregnancy in multiple sclerosis. This CDR3 has 15 amino acids. Germline V gives CDR1 SGHRS, CDR2 YFSETQ. V dropped 3 bases and J dropped 3; count of bases not matched to a gene: 3. Clones were read by immunoSEQ multiplex PCR, and TCRdb kept only the in-frame ones, dropping some. The table records tens of thousands of clones, 70% to 90% of them present only once. The source of this sequence is a female donor with multiple sclerosis, enrolled in a pregnancy study. The sequencing used CD4+ T cells from peripheral blood mononuclear cells, collected in the first trimester of pregnancy. The chain recombines TRBV5-1 with TRBJ2-2; 9 bases are a match to TRBD1. The CDR3 region is CASSWDRADTGELFF. CDR3 nucleotide sequence: TGCGCCAGCAGCTGGGACAGGGCGGACACCGGGGAGCTGTTTTTT.